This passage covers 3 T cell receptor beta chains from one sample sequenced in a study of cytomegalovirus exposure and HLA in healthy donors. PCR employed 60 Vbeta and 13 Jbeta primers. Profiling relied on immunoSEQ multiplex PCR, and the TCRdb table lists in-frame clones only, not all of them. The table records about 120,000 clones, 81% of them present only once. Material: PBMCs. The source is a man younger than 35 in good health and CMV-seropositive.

The CDR3 sequence: CASSDTGNPYEQYF. In DNA form, the CDR3 reads TGTGCCAGCAGCGATACAGGGAATCCCTACGAGCAGTACTTC. The gene calls are TRBV7-9 and TRBJ2-7, with a weak D call TRBD1 (6 bases). Trimming shortened V by 5 bases and J by 2 bases, and 13 bases separated the two germline ends. Per germline, CDR1 SEHNR and CDR2 FQNEAQ (reference sequence). CDR3 length: 14 residues. The full variable domain, with the rest looked up from reference TRBV7-9 and TRBJ2-7, is DTGVSQNPRHKITKRGQNVTFRCDPISEHNRLYWYRQTLGQGPEFLTYFQNEAQLEKSRLLSDRFSAERPKGSFSTLEIQRTEQGDSAMYLCASSDTGNPYEQYFGPGTRLTVT.

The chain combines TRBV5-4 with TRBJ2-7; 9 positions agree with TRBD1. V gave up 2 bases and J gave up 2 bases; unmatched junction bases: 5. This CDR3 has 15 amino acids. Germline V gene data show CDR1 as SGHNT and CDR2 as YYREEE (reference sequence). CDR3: CASSFGTGTPYEQYF. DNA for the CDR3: TGTGCCAGCAGCTTTGGGACAGGGACCCCCTACGAGCAGTACTTC.

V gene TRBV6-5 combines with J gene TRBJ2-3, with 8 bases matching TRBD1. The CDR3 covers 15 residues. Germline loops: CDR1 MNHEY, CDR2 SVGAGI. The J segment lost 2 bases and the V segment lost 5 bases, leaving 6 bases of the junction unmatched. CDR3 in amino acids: CASSMGTGNTDTQYF. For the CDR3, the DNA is TGTGCCAGCAGTATGGGGACAGGAAACACAGATACGCAGTATTTT.